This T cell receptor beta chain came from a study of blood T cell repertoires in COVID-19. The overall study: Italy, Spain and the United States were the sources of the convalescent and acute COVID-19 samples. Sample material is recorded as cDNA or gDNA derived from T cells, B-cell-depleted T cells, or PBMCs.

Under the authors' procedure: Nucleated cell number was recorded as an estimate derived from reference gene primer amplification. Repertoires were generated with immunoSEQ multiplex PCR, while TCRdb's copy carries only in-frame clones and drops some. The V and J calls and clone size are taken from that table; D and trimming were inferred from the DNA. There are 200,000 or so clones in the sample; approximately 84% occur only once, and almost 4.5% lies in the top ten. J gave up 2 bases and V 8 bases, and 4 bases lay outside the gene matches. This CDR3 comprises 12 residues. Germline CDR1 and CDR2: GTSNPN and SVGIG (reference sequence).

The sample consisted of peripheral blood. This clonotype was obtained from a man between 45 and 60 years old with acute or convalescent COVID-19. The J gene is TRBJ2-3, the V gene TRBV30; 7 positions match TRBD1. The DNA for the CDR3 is TGTGCCAGGGACAGAAACACAGATACGCAGTATTTT. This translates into CARDRNTDTQYF. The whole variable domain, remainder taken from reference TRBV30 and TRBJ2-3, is SQTIHQWPATLVQPVGSPLSLECTVEGTSNPNLYWYRQAAGRGLQLLFYSVGIGQISSEVPQNLSASRPQDRQFILSSKKLLLSDSGFYLCARDRNTDTQYFGPGTRLTVL.